The present T cell receptor beta chain was sequenced within a study of OX40 agonist ivuxolimab in advanced cancers. The germline V gene encodes CDR1 MNHEY and CDR2 SVGAGI. This CDR3 is built from 15 residues. Concerning this clone: The junction departs from the called germline gene at one end, perhaps through a read error.

Repertoires were generated with immunoSEQ multiplex PCR, while TCRdb's copy carries only in-frame clones and drops some. The sample yields over 100,000 clones, 90% to 95% seen once. The rearrangement joins TRBV6-5 to TRBJ1-2; 10 bases fit TRBD1. This TCR was sampled from an adult with an advanced solid tumor such as melanoma, head and neck, liver or kidney cancer. Specimen: CD4+ or CD8+ T cells sorted from blood, collected in a trial of the OX40 agonist ivuxolimab. The CDR3, as DNA: TGTGTCAGCAGTTACCCGCCGGGACAGGGGCATGGCTACACCTTC. Its protein is CVSSYPPGQGHGYTF.